The TCR beta chain described here comes from a study of CD8 T cells in ankylosing spondylitis. Broader study findings: The study looked at matched synovial fluid samples from ankylosing spondylitis patients. Disease-linked clones were reported to be significantly enriched there. Among TCR beta sequences, a motif of 7 to 9 highly homologous variants appeared characteristic of ankylosing spondylitis blood.

This clonotype occurred many times. The target antigen is unknown. The junction had 10 bases not matched to a gene; V was cut back by 0 bases and J by 3 bases. The CDR3 consists of 18 residues. Germline lookup yields CDR1 MDHEN and CDR2 SYDVKM. MiXCR was run by TCRdb on the 5' RACE reads, yielding one entry per CDR3 protein. Of 800,000 to 900,000 distinct CDR3 sequences in the sample, about 10% were seen once. Sequences were obtained from blood, either unsorted or a sorted T cell fraction (not recorded which). This receptor was identified in a male donor with ankylosing spondylitis. The chain has TRBV28 and TRBJ2-7, with 11 nucleotides matching TRBD2. The CDR3 sequence is CASSLWGDRLAGHYEQYF. The CDR3 DNA follows: TGTGCCAGCAGTTTATGGGGCGACCGACTAGCGGGGCACTACGAGCAGTACTTC.